The present entry profiles one TCR beta chain with its context. No antigen is known for it. This CDR3 contains 14 residues. Germline assignment: CDR1 SGDLS and CDR2 YYNGEE. V shed 4 bases and J shed 4 bases, with 14 bases lying between them. This specimen comes from a study of T cell responses to AZD1222 COVID-19 vaccine. Notes on the study in general: In a largely white British group with more females than males, clonal diversity was possibly underestimated. Repertoires in all cases were sampled only once the peak T cell response had passed. Mapped onto spike, vaccine-associated CD4 TCRs spanned it and were dominant at 160-218 and 743-854.

This table comes from immunoSEQ multiplex PCR, and its TCRdb copy is limited to in-frame clones, with some not included. The sample shows 65,000 to 90,000 clones, roughly nine tenths of them seen only once. The TCR comes from an adult in good health. The chain links TRBV9 to TRBJ1-1; tentative D call: TRBD1 (5 bases). The source was peripheral blood, collected on day 0 of AZD1222 vaccination. The CDR3 protein is CASSTSGGGTEAFF. The CDR3 nucleotides are TGTGCCAGCAGCACCAGTGGTGGGGGCACTGAAGCTTTCTTT.